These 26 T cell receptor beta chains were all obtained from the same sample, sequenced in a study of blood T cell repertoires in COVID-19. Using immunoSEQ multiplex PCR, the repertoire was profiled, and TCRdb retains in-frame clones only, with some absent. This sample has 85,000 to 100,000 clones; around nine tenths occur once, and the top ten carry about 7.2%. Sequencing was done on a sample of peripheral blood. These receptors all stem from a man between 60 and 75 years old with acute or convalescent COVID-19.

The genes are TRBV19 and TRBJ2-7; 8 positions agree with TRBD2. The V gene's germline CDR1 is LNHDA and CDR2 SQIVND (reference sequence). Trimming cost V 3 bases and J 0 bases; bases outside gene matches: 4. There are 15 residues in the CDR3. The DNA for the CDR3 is TGTGCCAGTAGTATCTCGAGCGGGAGCTCCTACGAGCAGTACTTC. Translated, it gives CASSISSGSSYEQYF.

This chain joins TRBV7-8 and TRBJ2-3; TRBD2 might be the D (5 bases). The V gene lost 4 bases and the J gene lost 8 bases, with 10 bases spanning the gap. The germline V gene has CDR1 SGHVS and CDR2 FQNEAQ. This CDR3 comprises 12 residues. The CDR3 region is CASSSYGGTQYF. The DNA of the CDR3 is TGTGCCAGCAGCTCTTACGGAGGTACGCAGTATTTT. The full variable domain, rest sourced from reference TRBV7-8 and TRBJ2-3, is GAGVSQSPRYKVAKRGQDVALRCDPISGHVSLFWYQQALGQGPEFLTYFQNEAQLDKSGLPSDRFFAERPEGSVSTLKIQRTQQEDSAVYLCASSSYGGTQYFGPGTRLTVL.

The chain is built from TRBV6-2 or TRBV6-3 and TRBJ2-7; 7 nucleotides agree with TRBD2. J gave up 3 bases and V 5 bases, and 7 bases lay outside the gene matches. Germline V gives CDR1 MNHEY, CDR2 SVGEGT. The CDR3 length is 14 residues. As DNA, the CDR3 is TGTGCCAGCAGTACAGCGGGACTTGTCTACGAGCAGTACTTC. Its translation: CASSTAGLVYEQYF.

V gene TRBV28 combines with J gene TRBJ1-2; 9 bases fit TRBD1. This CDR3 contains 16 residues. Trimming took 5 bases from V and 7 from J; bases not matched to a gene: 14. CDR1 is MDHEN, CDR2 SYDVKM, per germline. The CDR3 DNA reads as TGTGCCAGCAGTCACTGGGGTGGGACAGGGTCCTTTGGCTACACCTTC. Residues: CASSHWGGTGSFGYTF.

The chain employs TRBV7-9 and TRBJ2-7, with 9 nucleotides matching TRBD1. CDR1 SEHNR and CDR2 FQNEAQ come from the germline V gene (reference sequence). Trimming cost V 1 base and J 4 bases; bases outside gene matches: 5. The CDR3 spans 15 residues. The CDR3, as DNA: TGTGCCAGCAGCTTAGAGGGACAGGGAGGTTACGAGCAGTACTTC. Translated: CASSLEGQGGYEQYF.

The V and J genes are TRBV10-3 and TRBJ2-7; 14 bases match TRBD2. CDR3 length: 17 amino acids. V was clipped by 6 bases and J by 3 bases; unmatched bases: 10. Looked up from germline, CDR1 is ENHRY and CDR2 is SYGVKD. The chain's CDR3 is CAIRDPGLAGAYYEQYF. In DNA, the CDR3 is TGTGCCATCAGAGATCCGGGACTAGCGGGGGCCTACTACGAGCAGTACTTC.

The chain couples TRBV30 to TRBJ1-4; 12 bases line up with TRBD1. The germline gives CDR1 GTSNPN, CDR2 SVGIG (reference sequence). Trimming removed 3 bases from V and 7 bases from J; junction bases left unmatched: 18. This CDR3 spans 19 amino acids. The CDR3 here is CAWRGGTGGVLGFSEKLFF. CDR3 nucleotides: TGTGCCTGGAGAGGCGGGACAGGGGGCGTTTTGGGATTCAGTGAAAAACTGTTTTTT.

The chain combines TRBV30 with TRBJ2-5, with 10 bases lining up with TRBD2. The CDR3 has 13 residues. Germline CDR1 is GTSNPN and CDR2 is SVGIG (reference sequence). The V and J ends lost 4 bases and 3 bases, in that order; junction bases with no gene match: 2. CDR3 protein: CAWTGLAEETQYF. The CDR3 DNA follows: TGTGCCTGGACCGGACTAGCGGAAGAGACCCAGTACTTC. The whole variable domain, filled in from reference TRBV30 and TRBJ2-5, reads SQTIHQWPATLVQPVGSPLSLECTVEGTSNPNLYWYRQAAGRGLQLLFYSVGIGQISSEVPQNLSASRPQDRQFILSSKKLLLSDSGFYLCAWTGLAEETQYFGPGTRLLVL.

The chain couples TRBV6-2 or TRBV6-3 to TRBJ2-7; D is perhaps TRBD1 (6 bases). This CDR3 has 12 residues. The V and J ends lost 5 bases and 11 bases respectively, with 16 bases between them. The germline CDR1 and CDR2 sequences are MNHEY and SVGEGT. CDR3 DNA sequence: TGTGCCAGCAGTCAGTTCCTTGACAGGAAGTACTTC. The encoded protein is CASSQFLDRKYF.

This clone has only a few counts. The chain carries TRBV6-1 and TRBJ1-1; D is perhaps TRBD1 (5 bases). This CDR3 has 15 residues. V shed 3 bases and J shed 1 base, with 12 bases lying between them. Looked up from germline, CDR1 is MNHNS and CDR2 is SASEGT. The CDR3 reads CASSDTGGANTEAFF. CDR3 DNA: TGTGCCAGCAGTGACACGGGGGGAGCGAACACTGAAGCTTTCTTT.

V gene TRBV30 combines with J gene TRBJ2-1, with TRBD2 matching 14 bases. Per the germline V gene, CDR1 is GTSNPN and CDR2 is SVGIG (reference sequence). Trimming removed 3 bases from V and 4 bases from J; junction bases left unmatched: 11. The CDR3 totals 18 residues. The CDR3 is CAWRPGLAGVVGYNEQFF. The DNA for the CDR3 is TGTGCCTGGAGACCGGGACTAGCGGGAGTGGTGGGTTACAATGAGCAGTTCTTC.

The CDR3 bases are TGCGCCAGCAGCTTCTCGCCCGAGAAAACTGAAGCTTTCTTT. Translation gives CASSFSPEKTEAFF. This sequence joins TRBV5-1 and TRBJ1-1; D unresolved. Germline CDR1 reads SGHRS; CDR2 reads YFSETQ. The CDR3 has 14 amino acids. The V end lost 2 bases, the J end lost 5 bases, and 13 bases lay between the germline ends.

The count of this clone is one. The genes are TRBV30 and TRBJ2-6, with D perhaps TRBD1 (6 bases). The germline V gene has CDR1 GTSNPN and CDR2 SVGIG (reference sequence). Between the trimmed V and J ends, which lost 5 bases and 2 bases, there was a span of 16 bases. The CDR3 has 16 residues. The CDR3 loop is CAWGSGVNPGANVLTF. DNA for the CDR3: TGTGCCTGGGGTTCAGGGGTGAACCCTGGGGCCAACGTCCTGACTTTC.

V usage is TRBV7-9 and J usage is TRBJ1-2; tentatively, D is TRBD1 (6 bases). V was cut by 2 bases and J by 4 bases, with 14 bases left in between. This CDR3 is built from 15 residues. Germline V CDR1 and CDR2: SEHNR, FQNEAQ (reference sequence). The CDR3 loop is CASSLSSQGRYGYTF. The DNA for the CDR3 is TGTGCCAGCAGCTTATCGTCGCAGGGGCGCTATGGCTACACCTTC.

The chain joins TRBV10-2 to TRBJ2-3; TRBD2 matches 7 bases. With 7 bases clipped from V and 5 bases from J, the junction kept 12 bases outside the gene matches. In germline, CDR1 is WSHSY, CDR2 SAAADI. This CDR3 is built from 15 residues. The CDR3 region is CASTREGLKGDTQYF. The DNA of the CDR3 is TGCGCCAGCACGAGGGAGGGCCTAAAGGGAGATACGCAGTATTTT.

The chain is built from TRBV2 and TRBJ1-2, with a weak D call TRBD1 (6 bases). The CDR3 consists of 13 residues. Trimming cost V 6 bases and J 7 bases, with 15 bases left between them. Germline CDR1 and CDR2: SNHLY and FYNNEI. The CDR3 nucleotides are TGTGCCAGCAGCCCGGGTTTGGGGGCTGGCTACACCTTC. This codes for CASSPGLGAGYTF.

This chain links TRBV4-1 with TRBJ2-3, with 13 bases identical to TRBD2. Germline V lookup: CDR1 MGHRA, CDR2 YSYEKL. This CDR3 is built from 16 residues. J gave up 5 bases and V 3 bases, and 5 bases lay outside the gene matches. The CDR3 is CASSQSLAGGLDTQYF. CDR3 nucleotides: TGCGCCAGCAGCCAGTCACTAGCGGGGGGGTTAGATACGCAGTATTTT.

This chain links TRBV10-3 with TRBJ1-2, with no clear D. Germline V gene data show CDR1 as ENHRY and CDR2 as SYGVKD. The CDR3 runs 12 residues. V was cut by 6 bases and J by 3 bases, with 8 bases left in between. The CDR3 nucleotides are TGTGCCATCAGGTTGTATGACTATGGCTACACCTTC. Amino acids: CAIRLYDYGYTF.

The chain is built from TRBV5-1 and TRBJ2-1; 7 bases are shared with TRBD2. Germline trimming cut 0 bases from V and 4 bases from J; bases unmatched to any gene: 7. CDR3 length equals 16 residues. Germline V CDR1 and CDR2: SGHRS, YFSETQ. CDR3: CASSLESAGGYNEQFF. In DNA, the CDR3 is TGCGCCAGCAGCTTGGAGTCAGCCGGGGGGTACAATGAGCAGTTCTTC.

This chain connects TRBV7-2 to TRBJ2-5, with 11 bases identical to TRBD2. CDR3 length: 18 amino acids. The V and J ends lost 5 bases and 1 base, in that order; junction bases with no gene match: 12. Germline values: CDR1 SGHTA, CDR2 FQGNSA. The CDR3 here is CASSPGLLAGVSQETQYF. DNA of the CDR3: TGTGCCAGCAGCCCCGGACTACTAGCGGGGGTCTCCCAAGAGACCCAGTACTTC.

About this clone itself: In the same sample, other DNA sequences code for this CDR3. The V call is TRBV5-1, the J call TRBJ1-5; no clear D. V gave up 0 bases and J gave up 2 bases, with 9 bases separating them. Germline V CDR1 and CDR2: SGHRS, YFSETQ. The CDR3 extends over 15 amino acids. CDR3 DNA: TGCGCCAGCAGCTTGGGAGGGAACGGCAATCAGCCCCAGCATTTT. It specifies CASSLGGNGNQPQHF.

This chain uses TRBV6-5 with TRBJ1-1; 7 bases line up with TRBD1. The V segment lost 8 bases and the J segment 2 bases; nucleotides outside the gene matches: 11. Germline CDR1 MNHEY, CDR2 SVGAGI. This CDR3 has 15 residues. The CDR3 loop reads CASSGQGEANTEAFF. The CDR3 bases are TGTGCCAGCTCGGGTCAGGGGGAGGCCAACACTGAAGCTTTCTTT.

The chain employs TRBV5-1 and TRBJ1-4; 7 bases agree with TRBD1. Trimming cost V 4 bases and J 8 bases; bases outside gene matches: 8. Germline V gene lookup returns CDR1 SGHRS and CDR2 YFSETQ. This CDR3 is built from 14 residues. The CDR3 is CASSSDRVEEKLFF. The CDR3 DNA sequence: TGCGCCAGCAGCAGCGACAGGGTGGAAGAAAAACTGTTTTTT.

This CDR3 reads CASSLAGETPVFDEQFF. CDR3 coding DNA: TGTGCCAGCAGCTTGGCCGGCGAGACTCCCGTTTTCGATGAGCAGTTCTTC. The chain uses TRBV5-4 and TRBJ2-1; D not resolved. The CDR3 has 17 residues. CDR1 is SGHNT and CDR2 is YYREEE in the germline V gene (reference sequence). Trimming pared 0 bases from V and 8 bases from J, leaving 21 bases between.

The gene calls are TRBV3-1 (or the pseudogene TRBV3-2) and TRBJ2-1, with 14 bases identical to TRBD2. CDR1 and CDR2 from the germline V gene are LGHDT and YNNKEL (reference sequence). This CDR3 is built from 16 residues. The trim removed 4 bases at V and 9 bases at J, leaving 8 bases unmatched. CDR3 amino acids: CASSPRLAGGVREQFF. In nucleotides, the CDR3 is TGTGCCAGCAGCCCGAGACTAGCGGGAGGGGTGCGTGAGCAGTTCTTC.

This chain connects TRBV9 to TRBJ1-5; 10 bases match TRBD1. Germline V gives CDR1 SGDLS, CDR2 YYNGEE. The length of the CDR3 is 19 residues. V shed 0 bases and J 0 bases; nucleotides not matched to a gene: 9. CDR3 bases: TGTGCCAGCAGCGTAGGAGGGACAGGGGTGCAAAATAGCAATCAGCCCCAGCATTTT. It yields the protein CASSVGGTGVQNSNQPQHF.